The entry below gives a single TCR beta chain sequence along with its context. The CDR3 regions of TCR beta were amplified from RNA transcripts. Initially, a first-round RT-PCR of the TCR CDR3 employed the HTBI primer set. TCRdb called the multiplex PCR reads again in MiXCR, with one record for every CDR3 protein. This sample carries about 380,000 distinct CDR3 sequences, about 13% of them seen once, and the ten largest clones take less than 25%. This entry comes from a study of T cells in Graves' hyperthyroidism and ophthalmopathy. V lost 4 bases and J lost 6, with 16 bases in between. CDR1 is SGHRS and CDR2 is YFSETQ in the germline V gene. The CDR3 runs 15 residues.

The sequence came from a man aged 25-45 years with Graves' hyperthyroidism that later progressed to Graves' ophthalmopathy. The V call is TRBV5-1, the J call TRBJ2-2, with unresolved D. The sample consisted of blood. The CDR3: CASSSPREVAGELFF. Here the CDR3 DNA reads TGCGCCAGCAGCAGCCCGCGCGAAGTGGCCGGGGAGCTGTTTTTT.